What follows are 30 T cell receptor beta chains derived from one specimen sequenced in a study of T cells in Graves' hyperthyroidism and ophthalmopathy. There were TCR beta CDR3 regions amplified from RNA transcripts. Using the HTBI primer set, a first-round RT-PCR was run on the TCR CDR3. TCRdb re-called the multiplex PCR reads through MiXCR, storing one row per CDR3 protein. The sample carries under 650,000 distinct CDR3 sequences, roughly 16% recorded once. What was sequenced was blood. These TCRs come from a woman in her 30s with Graves' hyperthyroidism.

Concerning this clonotype: Relative to the germline gene, one junction end is altered; a read error may explain this. The CDR3 DNA reads TGCAGGGCTAGAGACTGGACAGGGCGGACGGACCGAGAGCGGTTCTTC. Protein product: CRARDWTGRTDRERFF. This sequence joins TRBV20-1 and TRBJ2-1; 8 positions agree with TRBD1. Germline assignment: CDR1 DFQATT and CDR2 SNEGSKA (reference sequence). The CDR3 is 16 residues long.

This clonotype was counted many times. For the CDR3, the DNA is TGTGCCAGCAGCTTAGAACTGTCTAGCGGGAGGCGCGGGGAGCTGTTTTTT. Amino acid sequence: CASSLELSSGRRGELFF. The V and J genes are TRBV7-2 and TRBJ2-2, with 11 positions matching TRBD2. After removal of 1 base from V and 7 bases from J, the junction contained 8 bases not matched to a gene. CDR3 length: 17 amino acids. CDR1 and CDR2 (germline): SGHTA, FQGNSA.

The sample holds a few counts of this clonotype. Written as DNA, the CDR3 is TGCGCCAGCAGCTGGACTAGCGGGAGACCCGGGGAGCTGTTTTTT. Translating it yields CASSWTSGRPGELFF. This rearrangement joins TRBV5-1 to TRBJ2-2; 13 bases agree with TRBD2. CDR1 and CDR2 (germline): SGHRS, YFSETQ. The trim removed 3 bases at V and 6 bases at J, leaving 2 bases unmatched. CDR3 length equals 15 residues.

Ten or more counts support this clonotype. The CDR3 nucleotides are TGTGCCAGCAGCCCGGGACTAGCGGGAGGTGGTTCCTACGAGCAGTACTTC. It codes for CASSPGLAGGGSYEQYF. This chain connects TRBV6-1 to TRBJ2-7; 15 nucleotides align to TRBD2. The germline CDR1 and CDR2 sequences are MNHNS and SASEGT. Trimming took 6 bases from V and 1 from J; bases not matched to a gene: 7. This CDR3 comprises 17 residues.

This clonotype was found a few times. This chain joins TRBV18 and TRBJ2-2, with D hard to call. The V gene's germline CDR1 is KGHSH and CDR2 LQKENI. The length of the CDR3 is 17 residues. V lost 1 base to trimming and J lost 3 bases, with 15 bases between them. The CDR3 bases are TGTGCCAGCTCACCACTTGGTTTTCCAACGGACACCGGGGAGCTGTTTTTT. This translates into CASSPLGFPTDTGELFF.

This chain joins TRBV6-1 and TRBJ2-7; 9 bases agree with TRBD1. From germline, CDR1 is MNHNS and CDR2 SASEGT. This CDR3 spans 15 amino acids. The ends lost 7 bases at V and 4 bases at J; junction bases unmatched: 11. The chain's CDR3 is CASNAPGQGSYEQYF. The CDR3 nucleotides read TGTGCCAGCAACGCGCCGGGACAGGGTTCATACGAGCAGTACTTC.

The rearrangement joins TRBV2 to TRBJ1-6; D unclear. The germline V gene encodes CDR1 SNHLY and CDR2 FYNNEI. The CDR3 runs 13 residues. CDR3 DNA sequence: TGTGCGACTCAGAGCTCCTATAATTCACCCCTCCACTTT. It specifies CATQSSYNSPLHF. Combining the CDR3 with reference TRBV2 and TRBJ1-6 gives the whole variable domain EPEVTQTPSHQVTQMGQEVILRCVPISNHLYFYWYRQILGQKVEFLVSFYNNEISEKSEIFDDQFSVERPDGSNFTLKIRSTKLEDSAMYFCATQSSYNSPLHFGNGTRLTVT.

This clonotype was detected only a few times. The chain is built from TRBV14 and TRBJ2-3; perhaps TRBD2 as D (5 bases). The length of the CDR3 is 16 residues. From germline, CDR1 is SGHDN and CDR2 FVKESK. V lost 0 bases, J lost 1 base, and 11 bases lay in between. The CDR3 reads CASSQDLGVGTDTQYF. For the CDR3, the DNA is TGTGCCAGCAGCCAAGATTTGGGAGTGGGCACAGATACGCAGTATTTT.

For this clonotype: With a much larger clone just one base away, this may be a read error. The genes are TRBV10-3 and TRBJ2-1; 7 positions agree with TRBD2. J was trimmed by 5 bases and V by 6 bases; bases with no gene match: 4. This CDR3 contains 13 residues. CDR1 and CDR2 (germline): ENHRY, SYGVKD. CDR3 sequence: CAIRAAGDNEQFF. The DNA of the CDR3 is TGTGCCATCAGAGCGGCGGGGGACAATGAGCAGTTCTTC.

This chain links TRBV20-1 with TRBJ1-4; D is perhaps TRBD1 (5 bases). Trimming shortened V by 1 base and J by 6 bases, and 12 bases separated the two germline ends. Per the germline V gene, CDR1 is DFQATT and CDR2 is SNEGSKA (reference sequence). This CDR3 has 14 residues. The CDR3 DNA reads as TGCAGTGCTAGAGGGGCGGTGGGGGATGAAAAACTGTTTTTT. This codes for CSARGAVGDEKLFF.

The genes are TRBV6-5 and TRBJ1-4, with TRBD1 as a possible D gene (5 bases). CDR3 length equals 15 residues. Trimming shortened V by 0 bases and J by 2 bases, and 7 bases separated the two germline ends. The V gene's germline CDR1 is MNHEY and CDR2 SVGAGI. CDR3 in amino acids: CASSYSRGTNEKLFF. Here the CDR3 DNA reads TGTGCCAGCAGTTACTCAAGGGGTACTAATGAAAAACTGTTTTTT.

Comments on this clonotype: It may be a read error: a sequence one base away is much more abundant. The chain links TRBV28 to TRBJ1-1; D gene ambiguous. The CDR3 contains 11 residues. V was cut by 7 bases and J by 2 bases, with 5 bases left in between. Per the germline V gene, CDR1 is MDHEN and CDR2 is SYDVKM. The chain's CDR3 is CASIENTEAFF. In DNA form, the CDR3 reads TGTGCCAGCATCGAAAACACTGAAGCTTTCTTT.

This clonotype occurred many times. This chain uses TRBV7-2 with TRBJ2-7, with 14 bases lining up with TRBD2. CDR3 length equals 15 residues. J gave up 7 bases and V 3 bases, and 5 bases lay outside the gene matches. Per the germline V gene, CDR1 is SGHTA and CDR2 is FQGNSA. CDR3 DNA sequence: TGTGCCAGCAGCTTGGGACTAGCGGGAGTCGAAGAGCAGTACTTC. Encoded protein: CASSLGLAGVEEQYF.

In this sample, this clonotype turned up a few times. The chain is built from TRBV5-5 and TRBJ2-3; D remains ambiguous. The V end lost 2 bases, the J end lost 4 bases, and 11 bases lay between the germline ends. CDR1 and CDR2 (germline): SGHKS, YYEKEE (reference sequence). The CDR3 length is 14 residues. The CDR3: CASSFSSNADTQYF. The CDR3 nucleotides are TGTGCCAGCAGCTTCTCGTCTAACGCAGATACGCAGTATTTT.

This clonotype was seen only a few times. The V and J genes are TRBV12-3 or TRBV12-4 and TRBJ1-1; no clear D gene. The CDR3 totals 12 residues. The V end was cut by 8 bases, the J end by 4 bases, with 11 bases between. CDR3 nucleotides: TGTGCCAGCTTGATGGGAAGCACTGAAGCTTTCTTT. It is translated as CASLMGSTEAFF.

V is TRBV6-1 and J is TRBJ1-3, with 11 bases that match TRBD1. The junction had 6 bases not matched to a gene; V was cut back by 5 bases and J by 6 bases. Germline V CDR1 and CDR2: MNHNS, SASEGT. The CDR3 totals 15 residues. The CDR3 loop is CASSTDRGQVNTIYF. The CDR3, as DNA: TGTGCCAGCAGTACGGACAGGGGGCAAGTAAACACCATATATTTT.

This clonotype showed up just a few times. The genes are TRBV25-1 and TRBJ2-2, with D tentatively TRBD2 (5 bases). Trimming removed 1 base at V and 5 bases at J, with 8 bases between. This CDR3 is built from 14 residues. Per germline, CDR1 MGHDK and CDR2 SYGVNS. Written as DNA, the CDR3 is TGTGCCAGCAGTGAATTTGAGGGAACCGGGGAGCTGTTTTTT. As protein: CASSEFEGTGELFF.

In this sample, this clonotype turned up a few times. The chain couples TRBV6-1 to TRBJ2-1, with 10 bases fitting TRBD2. CDR1 and CDR2 from the germline V gene are MNHNS and SASEGT. The CDR3 covers 18 residues. Unmatched junction bases numbered 14, after V lost 5 bases and J lost 4 bases. DNA for the CDR3: TGTGCCAGCAGTTCCGGACAGATGGGACTAGCGTTTTACAATGAGCAGTTCTTC. This translates into CASSSGQMGLAFYNEQFF.

The chain is built from TRBV29-1 and TRBJ1-1; D uncertain. The V gene lost 0 bases and the J gene lost 9 bases, with 8 bases spanning the gap. The CDR3 loop spans 11 amino acids. Per germline, CDR1 SQVTM and CDR2 ANQGSEA. CDR3 DNA sequence: TGCAGCGTTGAAGATCCCGGGAAAGCTTTCTTT. Its translation is CSVEDPGKAFF.

The CDR3 nucleotides read TGTGCCAGTAGTATAGTGGACACCTCCGCCAATGAGCAGTTCTTC. It yields the protein CASSIVDTSANEQFF. The chain is built from TRBV19 and TRBJ2-1, with D possibly matching TRBD1 (5 bases). This CDR3 spans 15 amino acids. V lost 1 base and J lost 6, with 13 bases in between. Germline CDR1 reads LNHDA; CDR2 reads SQIVND (reference sequence).

This clonotype was counted only a few times. V and J are TRBV19 and TRBJ1-1; D gene unclear. Trimming cost V 5 bases and J 5 bases, with 15 bases left between them. The CDR3 spans 14 residues. Per the germline V gene, CDR1 is LNHDA and CDR2 is SQIVND (reference sequence). CDR3 sequence reads: CASSLPDWGTEAFF. The CDR3 region has the DNA TGTGCCAGTAGTCTCCCGGATTGGGGAACTGAAGCTTTCTTT. The entire variable domain, with the rest obtained from reference TRBV19 and TRBJ1-1, is as follows: DGGITQSPKYLFRKEGQNVTLSCEQNLNHDAMYWYRQDPGQGLRLIYYSQIVNDFQKGDIAEGYSVSREKKESFPLTVTSAQKNPTAFYLCASSLPDWGTEAFFGQGTRLTVV.

There are many counts of this clonotype. This chain connects TRBV12-3 or TRBV12-4 to TRBJ2-1; 10 bases map to TRBD2. V trimming: 2 bases; J trimming: 3 bases; junction bases outside the gene matches: 10. The CDR3 length is 18 residues. The CDR3 DNA sequence: TGTGCCAGCAGTTTATCCTACGGACTAGCGGCAAACTACAATGAGCAGTTCTTC. Its protein is CASSLSYGLAANYNEQFF.

In this sample, this clonotype turned up many times. The rearrangement links TRBV12-3 or TRBV12-4 to TRBJ1-3; TRBD1 agrees at 8 bases. Trimming removed 1 base from V and 4 bases from J; junction bases left unmatched: 3. The length of the CDR3 is 15 residues. CDR3 DNA: TGTGCCAGCAGTTTAGACAGGGGGATCGGAAACACCATATATTTT. Encoded protein: CASSLDRGIGNTIYF.

This clonotype was detected a few times. The J gene is TRBJ2-5, the V gene TRBV19, with D hard to call. CDR1 and CDR2 (germline): LNHDA, SQIVND (reference sequence). This CDR3 is built from 14 residues. Trimming pared 3 bases from V and 7 bases from J, leaving 15 bases between. The CDR3 nucleotides read TGTGCCAGTAGTATTTCACTTCGCGACGGGACCCAGTACTTC. Its translation: CASSISLRDGTQYF.

This clonotype occurred a few times. The V gene is TRBV4-2, the J gene TRBJ2-7; 11 bases agree with TRBD2. Trimming at V came to 0 bases and at J to 7 bases, leaving 14 bases not matched to a gene. The CDR3 covers 18 residues. Germline values: CDR1 LGHNA, CDR2 YNFKEQ. The CDR3 spells CASSQDLAGGHTTWEQYF. The CDR3 DNA reads TGTGCCAGCAGCCAAGATCTAGCGGGAGGCCACACCACTTGGGAGCAGTACTTC.

In this sample, this clonotype turned up many times. In nucleotides, the CDR3 is TGTGCCAGCTCACCTGGGGACAGCTCCTACGAGCAGTACTTC. Protein sequence: CASSPGDSSYEQYF. V usage is TRBV18 and J usage is TRBJ2-7; 7 bases line up with TRBD1. Germline-derived CDR1 and CDR2 are KGHSH and LQKENI. The CDR3 is made up of 14 amino acids. V dropped 3 bases and J dropped 0; count of bases not matched to a gene: 2. The entire variable domain, with the rest obtained from reference TRBV18 and TRBJ2-7, is as follows: NAGVMQNPRHLVRRRGQEARLRCSPMKGHSHVYWYRQLPEEGLKFMVYLQKENIIDESGMPKERFSAEFPKEGPSILRIQQVVRGDSAAYFCASSPGDSSYEQYFGPGTRLTVT.

There are many counts of this clonotype. V gene TRBV28 combines with J gene TRBJ2-3; TRBD2 might be the D (6 bases). Trimming took 8 bases from V and 0 from J, leaving 12 bases between them. The CDR3 is made up of 14 amino acids. The germline CDR1 and CDR2 sequences are MDHEN and SYDVKM. DNA of the CDR3: TGTGCCAGCTGGCCGGGGACTAGCACAGATACGCAGTATTTT. It encodes CASWPGTSTDTQYF.

In its sample, this clonotype was seen many times. The J gene is TRBJ2-4, the V gene TRBV28, with D tentatively TRBD2 (6 bases). V gave up 6 bases and J gave up 5 bases, with 14 bases separating them. CDR1 is MDHEN and CDR2 is SYDVKM in the germline V gene. The CDR3 is 14 amino acids. The CDR3 DNA sequence: TGTGCCAGCAGGGGCCACGGGAGACAAAACATTCAGTACTTC. It encodes CASRGHGRQNIQYF. Full variable domain (rest looked up from reference TRBV28 and TRBJ2-4): DVKVTQSSRYLVKRTGEKVFLECVQDMDHENMFWYRQDPGLGLRLIYFSYDVKMKEKGDIPEGYSVSREKKERFSLILESASTNQTSMYLCASRGHGRQNIQYFGAGTRLSVL.

In its sample, this clonotype was seen many times. The rearrangement joins TRBV11-1 to TRBJ1-2, with D possibly matching TRBD1 (6 bases). Germline CDR1 SGHAT, CDR2 FQDESV (reference sequence). Trimming cost V 3 bases and J 7 bases, with 12 bases left between them. CDR3 size: 13 residues. The CDR3 nucleotides read TGTGCCAGCAGCTTGGACAACAGGGTTGGCTACACCTTC. Its translation is CASSLDNRVGYTF.

J is TRBJ2-6 and V is TRBV3-1, with D possibly matching TRBD1 (5 bases). This CDR3 comprises 15 residues. Germline values: CDR1 LGHDT, CDR2 YNNKEL (reference sequence). Trimming pared 3 bases from V and 2 bases from J, leaving 8 bases between. CDR3 region: CASSHRETGANVLTF. The CDR3 coding sequence is TGTGCCAGCAGCCACAGGGAAACTGGGGCCAACGTCCTGACTTTC. Full variable domain (remainder filled in from reference TRBV3-1 and TRBJ2-6): DTAVSQTPKYLVTQMGNDKSIKCEQNLGHDTMYWYKQDSKKFLKIMFSYNNKELIINETVPNRFSPKSPDKAHLNLHINSLELGDSAVYFCASSHRETGANVLTFGAGSRLTVL.